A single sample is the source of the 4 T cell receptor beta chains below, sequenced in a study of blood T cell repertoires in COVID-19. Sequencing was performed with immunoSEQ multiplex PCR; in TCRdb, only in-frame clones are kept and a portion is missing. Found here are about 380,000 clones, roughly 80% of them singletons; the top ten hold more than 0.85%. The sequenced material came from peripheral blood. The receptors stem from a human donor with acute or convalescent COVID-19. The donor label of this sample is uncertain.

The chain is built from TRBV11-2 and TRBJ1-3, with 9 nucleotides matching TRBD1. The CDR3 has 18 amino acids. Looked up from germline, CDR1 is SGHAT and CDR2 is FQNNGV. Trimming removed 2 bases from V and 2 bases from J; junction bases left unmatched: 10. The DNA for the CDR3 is TGTGCCAGCAGCTTATCCCGAGGACAGGGGATGGCTGGAAACACCATATATTTT. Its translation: CASSLSRGQGMAGNTIYF.

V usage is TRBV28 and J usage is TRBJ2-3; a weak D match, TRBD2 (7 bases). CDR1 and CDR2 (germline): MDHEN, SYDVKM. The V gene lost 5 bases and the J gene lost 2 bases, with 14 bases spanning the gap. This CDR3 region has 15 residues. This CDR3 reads CASSGGGQATDTQYF. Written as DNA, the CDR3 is TGTGCCAGCAGTGGGGGGGGGCAAGCCACAGATACGCAGTATTTT.

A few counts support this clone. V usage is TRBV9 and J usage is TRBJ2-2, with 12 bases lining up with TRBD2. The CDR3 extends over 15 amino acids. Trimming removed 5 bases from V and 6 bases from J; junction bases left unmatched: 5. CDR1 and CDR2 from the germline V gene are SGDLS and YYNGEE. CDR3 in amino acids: CASRPPSGGAGELFF. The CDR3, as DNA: TGTGCCAGCAGGCCACCTAGCGGGGGGGCCGGGGAGCTGTTTTTT.

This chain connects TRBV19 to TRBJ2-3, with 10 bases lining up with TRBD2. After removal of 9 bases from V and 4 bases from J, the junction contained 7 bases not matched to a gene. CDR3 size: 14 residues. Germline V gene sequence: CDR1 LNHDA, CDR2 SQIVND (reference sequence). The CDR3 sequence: CASRISGRSDTQYF. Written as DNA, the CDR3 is TGTGCCAGCAGGATTAGCGGGAGGTCAGATACGCAGTATTTT.